The clone carrying this T cell receptor (beta chain) was seen a handful of times. CDR3 size: 14 residues. Germline V lookup: CDR1 MNHEY, CDR2 SVGAGI. V lost 7 bases to trimming and J lost 2 bases, with 14 bases between them. TCRbeta library construction was performed incorporating unique molecular identifiers. TCRdb recomputed calls from the PCR reads with MiXCR, one row per CDR3 protein. The sample carries some 550,000 distinct CDR3 sequences, 15% to 20% recorded once. The sample originates from a study of T-cell reconstitution after alpha-beta-depleted transplantation in children. This rearrangement joins TRBV6-5 to TRBJ1-1; a possible D gene is TRBD1 (6 bases). Here the sequenced sample was PBMCs from the stem cell graft donor, taken from the stem cell graft. This clonotype was sampled from a human donor who donated a stem cell graft to a child with acute lymphoblastic leukemia. The CDR3 coding sequence is TGTGCCAGCACTCCAGGGACACTCAACACTGAAGCTTTCTTT. Its protein is CASTPGTLNTEAFF.